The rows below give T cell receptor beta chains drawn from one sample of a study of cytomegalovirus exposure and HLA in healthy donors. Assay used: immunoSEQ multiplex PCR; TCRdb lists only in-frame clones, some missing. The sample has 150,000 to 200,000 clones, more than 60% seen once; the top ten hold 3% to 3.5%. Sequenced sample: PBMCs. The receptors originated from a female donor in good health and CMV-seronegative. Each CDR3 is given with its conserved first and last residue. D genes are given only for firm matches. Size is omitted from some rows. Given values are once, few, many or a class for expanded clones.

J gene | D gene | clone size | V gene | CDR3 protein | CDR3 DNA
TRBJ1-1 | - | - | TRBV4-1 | CASSQGSTEAFF | TGCGCCAGCAGCCAGGGGAGCACTGAAGCTTTCTTT
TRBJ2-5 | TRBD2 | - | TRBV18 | CASSKSGGGSETQYF | TGTGCCAGCTCAAAGAGCGGGGGAGGGTCAGAGACCCAGTACTTC
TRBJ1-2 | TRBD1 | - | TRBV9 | CASSPDLGQGARYGYTF | TGTGCCAGCAGCCCAGACCTGGGACAGGGGGCTCGTTATGGCTACACCTTC
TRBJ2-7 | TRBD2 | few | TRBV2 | CASNRLAGGSSYEQYF | TGTGCCAGCAACCGACTAGCGGGAGGTAGCTCCTACGAGCAGTACTTC
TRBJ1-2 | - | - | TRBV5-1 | CASSLASGNNYGYTF | TGCGCCAGCAGCTTGGCCTCCGGGAACAACTATGGCTACACCTTC
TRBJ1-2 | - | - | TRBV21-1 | CASSKEASTTPNYGYTF | TGTGCCAGCAGCAAAGAGGCGTCGACAACCCCTAACTATGGCTACACCTTC
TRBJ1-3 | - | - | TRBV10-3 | CAISDNSGNTIYF | TGTGCCATCAGCGACAACTCTGGAAACACCATATATTTT
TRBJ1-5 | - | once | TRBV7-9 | CASSPSGGQPQHF | TGTGCCAGCAGCCCCTCAGGAGGACAGCCCCAGCATTTT
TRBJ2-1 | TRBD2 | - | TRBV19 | CASSRTSGSLNYNEQFF | TGTGCCAGTAGTAGGACTAGCGGGAGTCTCAACTACAATGAGCAGTTCTTC
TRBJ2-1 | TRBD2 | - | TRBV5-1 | CASSLDGTSGDNEQFF | TGCGCCAGCAGCTTGGACGGGACTAGCGGTGACAATGAGCAGTTCTTC
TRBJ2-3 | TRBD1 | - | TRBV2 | CASRTGSSTDTQYF | TGTGCCAGCAGGACAGGGAGTAGCACAGATACGCAGTATTTT
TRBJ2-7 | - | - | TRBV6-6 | CASSSMTGSGYEQYF | TGTGCCAGCAGTTCAATGACAGGCTCCGGCTACGAGCAGTACTTC
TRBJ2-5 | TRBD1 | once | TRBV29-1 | CSVEGTGGGETQYF | TGCAGCGTTGAAGGGACAGGGGGTGGAGAGACCCAGTACTTC
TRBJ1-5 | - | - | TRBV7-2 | CASSLRGGSGNQPQHF | TGTGCCAGCAGCCTAAGAGGAGGGTCGGGCAATCAGCCCCAGCATTTT
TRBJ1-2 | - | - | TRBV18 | CASSPLPASDGYTF | TGTGCCAGCTCACCACTGCCAGCGTCTGATGGCTACACCTTC
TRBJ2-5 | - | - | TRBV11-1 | CASSPGQGGETQYF | TGTGCCAGCAGTCCCGGACAGGGAGGGGAGACCCAGTACTTC
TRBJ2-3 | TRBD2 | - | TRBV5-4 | CASSIYGLAGTDTQYF | TGTGCCAGCAGCATATATGGACTAGCGGGCACAGATACGCAGTATTTT
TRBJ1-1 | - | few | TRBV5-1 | CASSFTVNTEAFF | TGCGCCAGCAGCTTCACAGTGAACACTGAAGCTTTCTTT
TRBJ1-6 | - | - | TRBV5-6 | CASSTLGGVRHSPLHF | TGTGCCAGCAGCACATTGGGGGGGGTAAGACATTCACCCCTCCACTTT
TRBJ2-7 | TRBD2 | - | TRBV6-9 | CATPGGLAYEQYF | TGTGCCACCCCGGGGGGACTTGCCTACGAGCAGTACTTC
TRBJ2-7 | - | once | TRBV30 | CAWSRGYEQYF | TGTGCCTGGAGTCGGGGCTACGAGCAGTACTTC
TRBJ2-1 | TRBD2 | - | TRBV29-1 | CSVEVPRLAGKKVNEQFF | TGCAGCGTTGAAGTCCCTCGACTAGCGGGAAAAAAGGTCAATGAGCAGTTCTTC
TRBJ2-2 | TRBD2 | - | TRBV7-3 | CASSHGGSGGAGELFF | TGTGCCAGCAGCCACGGAGGGAGCGGGGGGGCCGGGGAGCTGTTTTTT
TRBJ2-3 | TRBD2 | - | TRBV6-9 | CASSYSTPGLADSTDTQYF | TGTGCCAGCAGTTATTCTACCCCGGGACTAGCGGACAGCACAGATACGCAGTATTTT
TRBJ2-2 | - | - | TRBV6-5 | CASSYTWGANTGELFF | TGTGCCAGCAGCTACACGTGGGGGGCGAACACCGGGGAGCTGTTTTTT
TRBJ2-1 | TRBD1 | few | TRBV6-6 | CASRRDRYNEQFF | TGTGCCAGCAGAAGGGACAGATACAATGAGCAGTTCTTC
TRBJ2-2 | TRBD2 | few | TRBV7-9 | CASSVTSGKVDTGELFF | TGTGCCAGCAGCGTAACTAGCGGGAAGGTCGACACCGGGGAGCTGTTTTTT
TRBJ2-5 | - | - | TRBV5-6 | CASSPTGTRETQYF | TGTGCCAGCAGCCCAACAGGGACACGGGAGACCCAGTACTTC
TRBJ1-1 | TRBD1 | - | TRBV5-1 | CASSSGQGAREVEAFF | TGCGCCAGCAGCTCGGGACAGGGGGCGCGGGAGGTGGAAGCTTTCTTT
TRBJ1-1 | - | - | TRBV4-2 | CASSPQGRGTEAFF | TGTGCCAGCAGCCCTCAGGGGCGCGGAACTGAAGCTTTCTTT
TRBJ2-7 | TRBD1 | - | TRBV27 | CASSLWDRVGEQYF | TGTGCCAGCAGTTTATGGGACAGGGTTGGCGAGCAGTACTTC
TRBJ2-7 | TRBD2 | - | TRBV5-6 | CASSFASGKYEQYF | TGTGCCAGCAGCTTTGCTAGCGGGAAATACGAGCAGTACTTC
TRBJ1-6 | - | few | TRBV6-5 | CASGAGRVGSPLHF | TGTGCCAGCGGCGCGGGTAGGGTGGGATCACCCCTCCACTTT
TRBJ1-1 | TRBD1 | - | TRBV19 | CASRQGWNTEAFF | TGTGCCAGTAGACAGGGGTGGAACACTGAAGCTTTCTTT
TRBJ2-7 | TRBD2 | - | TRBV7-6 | CASSVAGRTYEQYF | TGTGCCAGCAGCGTAGCGGGCCGCACCTACGAGCAGTACTTC
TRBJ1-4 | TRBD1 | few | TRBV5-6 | CASSRGPPRGNEKLFF | TGTGCCAGCAGCAGGGGGCCGCCGCGAGGAAATGAAAAACTGTTTTTT
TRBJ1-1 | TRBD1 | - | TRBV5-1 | CASSLEDRGIDTEAFF | TGCGCCAGCAGCTTAGAGGACAGGGGGATCGACACTGAAGCTTTCTTT
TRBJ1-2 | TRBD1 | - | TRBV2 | CASSQGVEYGYTF | TGTGCCAGCAGCCAGGGGGTTGAATATGGCTACACCTTC
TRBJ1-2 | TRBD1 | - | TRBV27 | CASSPGTGKGYTF | TGTGCCAGCAGTCCTGGGACAGGGAAGGGCTACACCTTC
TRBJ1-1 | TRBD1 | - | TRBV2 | CASNRDRGGTEAFF | TGTGCCAGCAACCGAGACAGGGGGGGGACTGAAGCTTTCTTT
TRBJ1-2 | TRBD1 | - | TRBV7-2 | CASSLSGGTGGYGYTF | TGTGCCAGCAGCTTAAGTGGTGGGACAGGGGGCTATGGCTACACCTTC
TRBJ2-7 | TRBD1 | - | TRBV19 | CASSSRTGSYEQYF | TGTGCCAGTAGTTCCCGGACAGGGTCCTACGAGCAGTACTTC
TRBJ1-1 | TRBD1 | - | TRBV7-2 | CASSIRTGNTEAFF | TGTGCCAGCAGCATCAGGACAGGGAACACTGAAGCTTTCTTT
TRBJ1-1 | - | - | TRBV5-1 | CASSLGVGNTEAFF | TGCGCCAGCAGCTTGGGAGTCGGGAACACTGAAGCTTTCTTT
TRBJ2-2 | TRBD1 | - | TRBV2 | CASSRQGAYTGELFF | TGTGCCAGCAGTCGGCAGGGGGCGTACACCGGGGAGCTGTTTTTT
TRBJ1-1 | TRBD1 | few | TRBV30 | CAWSLGGTGGTEAFF | TGTGCCTGGAGCTTAGGGGGGACAGGGGGCACTGAAGCTTTCTTT
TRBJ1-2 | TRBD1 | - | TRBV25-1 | CASSDWTGGIYGYTF | TGTGCCAGCAGTGACTGGACAGGGGGCATCTATGGCTACACCTTC
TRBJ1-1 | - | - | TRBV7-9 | CASTPEGTEAFF | TGTGCCAGCACCCCCGAGGGCACTGAAGCTTTCTTT
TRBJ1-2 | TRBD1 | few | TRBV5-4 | CASSSPWTGYGYTF | TGTGCCAGCAGCTCACCATGGACAGGTTATGGCTACACCTTC
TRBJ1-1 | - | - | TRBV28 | CASRGHLNTEAFF | TGTGCCAGCAGGGGACACCTGAACACTGAAGCTTTCTTT
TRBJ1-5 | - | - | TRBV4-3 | CASSERVNQPQHF | TGCGCCAGCAGCGAGCGGGTCAATCAGCCCCAGCATTTT
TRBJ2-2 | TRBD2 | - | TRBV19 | CASSSPPSGGYGAGELFF | TGTGCCAGTAGTTCCCCCCCTAGCGGGGGGTACGGGGCCGGGGAGCTGTTTTTT
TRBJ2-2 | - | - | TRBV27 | CASSDLQGDLNTGELFF | TGTGCCAGCTCCGACCTCCAGGGTGACTTGAACACCGGGGAGCTGTTTTTT